These T cell receptor beta chains were read from a single sample in a study of cytomegalovirus exposure and HLA in healthy donors. Sequenced by immunoSEQ multiplex PCR; TCRdb stores in-frame clones only, minus some. The sample includes roughly 180,000 clones, approximately 86% of them seen just once. The sequenced sample consisted of PBMCs. The receptors stem from a man aged 30 to 39 in good health and CMV-seropositive. Both conserved end residues are part of each CDR3. The D gene is left open where the match is weak. Some rows have no size entry. The others give once, few or many, or a class for an expanded clone.

D,J,size,V,CDR3,DNA
.,TRBJ2-7,.,TRBV6-6,CASSYSAYEQYF,TGTGCCAGCAGTTACTCGGCCTACGAGCAGTACTTC
TRBD2,TRBJ2-1,.,TRBV5-4,CASSTTSGGPFYNEQFF,TGTGCCAGCAGCACGACTAGCGGGGGGCCTTTCTACAATGAGCAGTTCTTC
.,TRBJ2-1,.,TRBV7-3,CASSVAGLSSYNEQFF,TGTGCCAGCAGCGTAGCAGGGCTAAGCTCCTACAATGAGCAGTTCTTC
.,TRBJ2-1,.,TRBV18,CASSPWDVNEQFF,TGTGCCAGCTCACCTTGGGACGTCAATGAGCAGTTCTTC
TRBD1,TRBJ2-7,.,TRBV6-5,CASSYFTGDRGYEQYF,TGTGCCAGCAGTTACTTTACCGGGGACAGGGGATACGAGCAGTACTTC
.,TRBJ2-3,.,TRBV18,CASSVSTTDTQYF,TGTGCCAGCTCAGTGTCGACGACAGATACGCAGTATTTT
.,TRBJ1-1,.,TRBV20-1,CSARDGTEAFF,TGCAGTGCTAGAGATGGCACTGAAGCTTTCTTT
.,TRBJ1-5,.,TRBV27,CASSLYGNSNQPQHF,TGTGCCAGCAGTTTATATGGGAATAGCAATCAGCCCCAGCATTTT
TRBD2,TRBJ2-1,.,TRBV7-9,CASSPVRLAVYNEQFF,TGTGCCAGCAGCCCCGTTAGACTAGCGGTCTACAATGAGCAGTTCTTC
TRBD2,TRBJ2-3,few,TRBV5-1,CASSPGLAGGYTDTQYF,TGCGCCAGCAGCCCAGGACTAGCGGGGGGATACACAGATACGCAGTATTTT
.,TRBJ1-3,.,TRBV29-1,CSVVWGGAGNTIYF,TGCAGCGTTGTTTGGGGCGGCGCTGGAAACACCATATATTTT
TRBD1,TRBJ1-3,.,TRBV7-2,CASSLESGGGNTIYF,TGTGCCAGCAGCTTAGAGTCAGGGGGAGGAAACACCATATATTTT
.,TRBJ2-6,.,TRBV9,CASSPRHLASGANVLTF,TGTGCCAGCAGCCCCCGACATCTAGCCTCTGGGGCCAACGTCCTGACTTTC
.,TRBJ1-1,.,TRBV29-1,CSVCSTNTEAFF,TGCAGCGTTTGCAGCACGAACACTGAAGCTTTCTTT
TRBD1,TRBJ2-7,.,TRBV19,CASSIVAGTGDYEQYF,TGTGCCAGTAGTATAGTGGCCGGGACAGGGGACTACGAGCAGTACTTC
.,TRBJ2-7,once,TRBV5-4,CASSSLGEQYF,TGTGCCAGCAGCTCGCTGGGGGAGCAGTACTTC
TRBD2,TRBJ2-7,.,TRBV5-4,CASSPGLANSAPYEQYF,TGTGCCAGCAGCCCGGGACTAGCGAATTCCGCCCCTTACGAGCAGTACTTC
TRBD1,TRBJ1-2,.,TRBV27,CASSPGGGQYNGYTF,TGTGCCAGCAGTCCGGGTGGGGGACAGTATAATGGCTACACCTTC
TRBD1,TRBJ2-5,.,TRBV9,CASNRGLSSGTQYF,TGTGCCAGTAACAGGGGGCTTTCTTCGGGGACCCAGTACTTC
.,TRBJ2-1,.,TRBV9,CASSVAHNEQFF,TGTGCCAGCAGCGTAGCACACAATGAGCAGTTCTTC
.,TRBJ1-3,.,TRBV5-1,CASSLVAGSGNTIYF,TGTGCCAGCAGCTTGGTGGCGGGGTCTGGAAACACCATATATTTT
TRBD2,TRBJ2-7,.,TRBV7-2,CASSSGLAGSYEQYF,TGTGCCAGCAGCTCGGGACTAGCGGGGTCCTACGAGCAGTACTTC
.,TRBJ1-2,.,TRBV5-1,CASSLVAAAGYTF,TGCGCCAGCAGCTTGGTGGCAGCCGCCGGCTACACCTTC
.,TRBJ2-7,.,TRBV2,CASMGGGSYEQYF,TGTGCCAGCATGGGAGGCGGATCCTACGAGCAGTACTTC
.,TRBJ1-2,.,TRBV28,CASSLHREYGYTF,TGTGCCAGCAGTTTACACAGGGAATACGGCTACACCTTC
TRBD2,TRBJ2-7,.,TRBV6-5,CASSLSGSGSYEQYF,TGTGCCAGCAGTCTTAGCGGGAGTGGGTCCTACGAGCAGTACTTC
.,TRBJ1-1,.,TRBV11-3,CASSLDQGTTEAFF,TGTGCCAGCAGCTTAGATCAGGGAACCACTGAAGCTTTCTTT
.,TRBJ1-6,.,TRBV6-1,CASSWATYSPLHF,TGTGCCAGCAGCTGGGCTACCTATTCACCCCTCCACTTT
.,TRBJ1-2,.,TRBV5-4,CASSFGSDAGYTF,TGTGCCAGCAGCTTTGGGTCAGACGCTGGCTACACCTTC
.,TRBJ1-6,.,TRBV25-1,CASRRLSLEDNSPLHF,TGTGCCAGCAGACGACTCTCCCTTGAGGATAATTCACCCCTCCACTTT
.,TRBJ2-7,.,TRBV6-1,CASSPIPTGPYEQYF,TGTGCCAGCAGTCCCATCCCGACAGGTCCCTACGAGCAGTACTTC
.,TRBJ1-1,.,TRBV9,CASSGELPGPAGLNTEAFF,TGTGCCAGCAGCGGCGAACTACCGGGGCCGGCGGGCTTGAACACTGAAGCTTTCTTT
.,TRBJ1-2,.,TRBV19,CASSYHGDRNYGYTF,TGTGCCAGTAGTTACCACGGAGACAGGAACTATGGCTACACCTTC
.,TRBJ2-7,.,TRBV28,CASSFPGQVTREQYF,TGTGCCAGCAGTTTCCCAGGGCAGGTTACGAGAGAGCAGTACTTC
TRBD2,TRBJ2-2,.,TRBV11-1,CASRPSRGGRAGELFF,TGTGCCAGCAGACCCTCCCGCGGGGGGAGGGCCGGGGAGCTGTTTTTT
.,TRBJ2-5,once,TRBV7-9,CASSSMRRLSGETQYF,TGTGCCAGCAGCTCTATGCGGCGGCTCTCCGGGGAGACCCAGTACTTC
.,TRBJ2-3,.,TRBV7-9,CASTHSSTDTQYF,TGTGCCAGCACCCATTCTAGCACAGATACGCAGTATTTT
.,TRBJ2-7,.,TRBV7-2,CASSLGISAYEQYF,TGTGCCAGCAGCTTAGGGATATCCGCCTACGAGCAGTACTTC
.,TRBJ2-4,.,TRBV9,CASSVGPIEDIQYF,TGTGCCAGCAGCGTCGGCCCTATTGAGGACATTCAGTACTTC
.,TRBJ1-1,.,TRBV5-4,CASSSGPPEAFF,TGTGCCAGCAGTTCGGGCCCACCTGAAGCTTTCTTT
TRBD1,TRBJ1-5,.,TRBV2,CASNYLTGSNQPQHF,TGTGCCAGCAACTATCTGACAGGGAGCAATCAGCCCCAGCATTTT
.,TRBJ1-1,.,TRBV18,CASSPPNGEAGTEAFF,TGTGCCAGCTCACCACCGAACGGTGAGGCGGGCACTGAAGCTTTCTTT
TRBD2,TRBJ2-1,.,TRBV5-4,CASSVITGGNEQFF,TGTGCCAGCAGCGTCATAACGGGAGGCAATGAGCAGTTCTTC
.,TRBJ2-1,.,TRBV10-1,CASRPTGYNEQFF,TGCGCCAGCAGACCTACAGGGTACAATGAGCAGTTCTTC
.,TRBJ1-5,.,TRBV2,CASRGVNQPQHF,TGTGCCAGCAGGGGGGTCAATCAGCCCCAGCATTTT
.,TRBJ1-4,.,TRBV7-9,CASSLRDHEKLFF,TGTGCCAGCAGCTTACGCGATCATGAAAAACTGTTTTTT
TRBD1,TRBJ2-1,once,TRBV5-1,CASREGTGYNEQFF,TGCGCCAGCAGAGAAGGGACAGGCTACAATGAGCAGTTCTTC